The 14 T cell receptor beta chains below come from one sample, sequenced in a study of regulatory T cells in long-lasting Graves disease. Combining iRepertoire HTBI primers with Arm-PCR of CDR3 regions, the authors built TCR beta libraries. TCRdb called the multiplex PCR reads again in MiXCR, with one record for every CDR3 protein. The data hold 400,000 or so distinct CDR3 sequences, with about a quarter observed a single time. Time point of the sample: persistent/refractory GD, antithyroid drugs over 5 years with positive TRAb. PBMC RNA was the source of the TCR library. Sequenced material: peripheral blood mononuclear cells (PBMCs), taken when the disease was refractory, from a patient treated with antithyroid drugs. Every receptor here comes from a female donor with Graves disease.

This rearrangement joins TRBV5-1 to TRBJ2-7; no definite D call. This CDR3 has 15 amino acids. V was trimmed by 0 bases and J by 2 bases, leaving 12 bases between them. The V gene's germline CDR1 is SGHRS and CDR2 YFSETQ. CDR3: CASSLGQITTYEQYF. Here the CDR3 DNA reads TGCGCCAGCAGCTTGGGGCAGATAACTACCTACGAGCAGTACTTC. Drawing the rest from reference TRBV5-1 and TRBJ2-7, the complete variable domain is KAGVTQTPRYLIKTRGQQVTLSCSPISGHRSVSWYQQTPGQGLQFLFEYFSETQRNKGNFPGRFSGRQFSNSRSEMNVSTLELGDSALYLCASSLGQITTYEQYFGPGTRLTVT.

By sample fraction, this clonotype is medium-sized. V is TRBV2 and J is TRBJ2-2; 12 nucleotides align to TRBD2. CDR3 length: 15 residues. From germline, CDR1 is SNHLY and CDR2 FYNNEI. Trimming cost V 6 bases and J 5 bases; bases outside gene matches: 4. This chain's CDR3 is CASRTSGRRTGELFF. The CDR3 nucleotides are TGTGCCAGCAGGACTAGCGGGAGACGTACCGGGGAGCTGTTTTTT.

The CDR3 loop is CASSSPGQGIYGYTF. The CDR3 DNA follows: TGTGCCAGCAGTTCACCGGGACAGGGGATTTATGGCTACACCTTC. This chain uses TRBV12-3 or TRBV12-4 with TRBJ1-2, with TRBD1 matching over 10 bases. The CDR3 extends over 15 amino acids. The trim removed 4 bases at V and 5 bases at J, leaving 7 bases unmatched.

V is TRBV6-2 or TRBV6-3 and J is TRBJ2-7; weak D call: TRBD1 (5 bases). CDR1 and CDR2 from the germline V gene are MNHEY and SVGEGT. Trimming shortened V by 8 bases and J by 3 bases, and 20 bases separated the two germline ends. This CDR3 is 15 amino acids long. This CDR3 reads CASRLWGPIDYEQYF. The CDR3 DNA reads as TGTGCCAGCCGTTTGTGGGGCCCCATTGACTACGAGCAGTACTTC.

This clonotype was found many times. V is TRBV28 and J is TRBJ2-2; D remains ambiguous. Germline V CDR1 and CDR2: MDHEN, SYDVKM. The CDR3 covers 13 residues. Trimming removed 5 bases from V and 8 bases from J, with 12 bases in between. The CDR3 nucleotides read TGTGCCAGCAGTGGTGAAGGATGGGGGGAGCTGTTTTTT. This gives the protein CASSGEGWGELFF.

This clonotype was seen repeatedly, ten times or more. The gene calls are TRBV20-1 and TRBJ1-1; D gene unclear. Trimming left V 1 base short and J 1 base short, with 4 bases between. Per germline, CDR1 DFQATT and CDR2 SNEGSKA (reference sequence). The CDR3 has 12 residues. The CDR3 loop reads CSARGANTEAFF. The CDR3 nucleotides read TGCAGTGCTAGAGGAGCGAACACTGAAGCTTTCTTT.

The table lists this clonotype with a few counts. V is TRBV12-5 and J is TRBJ2-2; 10 bases agree with TRBD2. Trimming took 0 bases from V and 10 from J; bases not matched to a gene: 8. CDR3 length: 16 residues. CDR1 is LGHNT and CDR2 is FRNRAP in the germline V gene. CDR3 bases: TGTGCTAGTGGTTTGGTACTAGCTAGCGGGAGTACGGAGCTGTTTTTT. Protein product: CASGLVLASGSTELFF.

This clonotype turned up a few times. The chain uses TRBV12-3 or TRBV12-4 and TRBJ1-3; D is uncertain. This CDR3 contains 16 residues. Trimming removed 6 bases at V and 1 base at J, with 16 bases between. The CDR3 region has the DNA TGTGCCAGCAGCTTGATGAGTCCAGGATCTGGAAACACCATATATTTT. Amino acids: CASSLMSPGSGNTIYF.

J is TRBJ1-6 and V is TRBV5-1; unclear D gene. This CDR3 spans 15 amino acids. Germline assignment: CDR1 SGHRS and CDR2 YFSETQ. V shed 0 bases and J shed 3 bases, with 7 bases lying between them. The CDR3 here is CASSLVADYNSPLHF. DNA for the CDR3: TGCGCCAGCAGCTTGGTGGCGGACTATAATTCACCCCTCCACTTT.

This clonotype was counted only a few times. The chain has TRBV25-1 and TRBJ2-7; D remains ambiguous. Per germline, CDR1 MGHDK and CDR2 SYGVNS. V lost 2 bases and J 3 bases, leaving 11 bases between the germline ends. The CDR3 spans 14 residues. Here the CDR3 DNA reads TGTGCCAGCAGTGAACCAGACGCACGCTACGAGCAGTACTTC. Its protein is CASSEPDARYEQYF.

There are many counts of this clonotype. V is TRBV7-2 and J is TRBJ1-1; no clear D. This CDR3 has 13 residues. From germline, CDR1 is SGHTA and CDR2 FQGNSA. Trimming cost V 5 bases and J 4 bases, with 11 bases left between them. This chain's CDR3 is CASSPRVVTEAFF. The CDR3 DNA reads TGTGCCAGCAGCCCTAGGGTGGTCACTGAAGCTTTCTTT.

This clonotype was observed many times. The CDR3 reads CASGPRMGTEAFF. The CDR3 DNA follows: TGTGCCAGTGGACCTAGGATGGGCACTGAAGCTTTCTTT. This chain links TRBV12-3 or TRBV12-4 with TRBJ1-1, with no clear D. The CDR3 contains 13 residues. Trimming took 9 bases from V and 4 from J, leaving 15 bases between them.

Only one count was recorded for this clonotype. This chain joins TRBV6-1 and TRBJ2-1; 14 nucleotides agree with TRBD2. The CDR3 has 16 residues. CDR1 is MNHNS and CDR2 is SASEGT in the germline V gene. V was clipped by 6 bases and J by 7 bases; unmatched bases: 8. The CDR3 nucleotides are TGTGCCAGCAGCGGGACTAGCGGGAGAGCTCGTAATGAGCAGTTCTTC. Its translation is CASSGTSGRARNEQFF.

This clonotype has just a few counts. The rearrangement uses TRBV19 and TRBJ2-6, with 8 bases aligning to TRBD1. The length of the CDR3 is 13 residues. CDR1 LNHDA and CDR2 SQIVND come from the germline V gene (reference sequence). V shed 9 bases and J 2 bases; nucleotides not matched to a gene: 0. The CDR3 region is CASRGPGANVLTF. In DNA, the CDR3 is TGTGCCAGCAGGGGGCCTGGGGCCAACGTCCTGACTTTC.